The rows below give T cell receptor beta chains drawn from one sample of a study of blood T cell repertoires in COVID-19. Repertoires were generated with immunoSEQ multiplex PCR, while TCRdb's copy carries only in-frame clones and drops some. Of some 250,000 clones in the sample, approximately 85% were seen once. What was sequenced was peripheral blood. These TCRs come from a woman in her twenties or thirties with acute or convalescent COVID-19. Both conserved end residues are part of each CDR3. Clone size, where shown, is once, few, many, or a class for clones that have expanded.

V,size,length,CDR3
TRBV14,NA,16,CASSQRWGGSYNEQFF
TRBV12-5,NA,19,CASGFTPFWASSSGNTIYF
TRBV24-1,NA,15,CATSASGRSTDTQYF
TRBV5-1,NA,13,CASRLGPDSPLHF
TRBV10-3,NA,14,CAIGSGQGNEKLFF
TRBV6-6,NA,16,CASTPADFTGLHGYTF
TRBV30,once,14,CAWNLALNTGELFF
TRBV19,NA,23,CASSILKFSGTGGTPNSGNTIYF
TRBV21-1,NA,12,CASMTANEKLFF
TRBV19,NA,14,CASSIGSSLYEQYF
TRBV7-9,NA,14,CASTETTSTDTQYF
TRBV24-1,NA,17,CATSDSPRHGGGETQYF
TRBV7-3,NA,16,CASSSGLAGGVGEQFF
TRBV5-1,NA,14,CASNPSGSSYEQYF
TRBV4-3,NA,22,CASSQDQGLGRMEDHSNQPQHF
TRBV5-1,NA,14,CASSLDGAGTEAFF
TRBV6-5,NA,14,CASFSGFSGNTIYF
TRBV4-3,NA,15,CASSQGLAQGDTQYF
TRBV27,NA,15,CASNPDQGSYNEQFF
TRBV7-9,NA,15,CASSPGHQSTDTQYF
TRBV3-1/TRBV3-2,once,13,CASSQDPEYEQYF
TRBV2,few,16,CASIWRQGQSNYGYTF
TRBV6-5,NA,14,CASSLQGNGNTIYF
TRBV12-3/TRBV12-4,NA,13,CASSARLAGEQYF
TRBV7-8,NA,14,CASSPLRDFYGYTF
TRBV18,NA,15,CASSPLGTGPSPLHF
TRBV6-1,NA,13,CASSGYRDNEQFF
TRBV3-1/TRBV3-2,NA,14,CASSQGVIAGEQFF
TRBV15,NA,15,CATSSFAGRFGGYTF
TRBV6-5,NA,15,CASSSGTSGSYEQYF
TRBV2,once,15,CASGKTGVRSYGYTF
TRBV11-2,NA,18,CASSRILAGGAGANVLTF
TRBV5-1,NA,16,CASSLYHSATNEKLFF
TRBV19,NA,13,CATTGTENEKLFF
TRBV6-5,NA,14,CASSRELLNTEAFF
TRBV11-3,once,18,CASSLVLAGVGFGNEQFF
TRBV27,NA,16,CASSLLAGGPVETQYF
TRBV12-5,NA,15,CASALGIAGAGEQFF
TRBV2,NA,14,CASRTGGPNYEQYF
TRBV9,NA,18,CASSVVGQGTGSGNTIYF
TRBV7-9,NA,14,CASSHRDRTYEQYF
TRBV27,NA,14,CASSWTGGVSEAFF
TRBV18,NA,17,CASSPPTAGITSYEQYF
TRBV3-1/TRBV3-2,NA,14,CASSRGLAGGEQYF
TRBV2,NA,16,CASSGESGGSTDTQYF